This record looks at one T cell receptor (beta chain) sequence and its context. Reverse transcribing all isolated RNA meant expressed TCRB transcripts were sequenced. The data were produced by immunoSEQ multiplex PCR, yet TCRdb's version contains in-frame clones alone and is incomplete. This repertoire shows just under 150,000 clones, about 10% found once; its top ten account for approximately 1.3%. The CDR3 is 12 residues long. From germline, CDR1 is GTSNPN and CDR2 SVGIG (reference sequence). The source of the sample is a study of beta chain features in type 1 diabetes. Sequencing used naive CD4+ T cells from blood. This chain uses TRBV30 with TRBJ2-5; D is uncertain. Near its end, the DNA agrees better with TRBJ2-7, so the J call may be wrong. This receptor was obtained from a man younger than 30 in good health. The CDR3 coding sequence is TGTGCCTGGAGAACGACTGCCTACGAGCAGTACTTC. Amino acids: CAWRTTAYEQYF.